This T cell receptor beta chain derives from a study of shared T cell receptors in the human thymus. Profiled with immunoSEQ multiplex PCR; TCRdb holds only in-frame clones, not every one. The table has about 610,000 clones, approximately 90% seen once. CDR3 length equals 15 residues. CDR1 SGDLS and CDR2 YYNGEE come from the germline V gene. The V and J ends lost 3 bases and 6 bases, in that order; junction bases with no gene match: 7. These data were also filed under a second study, of human thymus T cells. From that study: The donors were infants in Finland with congenital heart defects, otherwise immunologically healthy. The source of the thymus tissue was resections taken during corrective heart surgery. There appeared to be biased usage of V and J genes in thymic and blood repertoires. Related research described strongly overlapping thymic repertoires in unrelated people.

The receptor comes from a boy in the first two years of life with a congenital heart defect. J is TRBJ2-7 and V is TRBV9; TRBD2 matches 12 bases. Sequencing was carried out using thymocytes. The CDR3 DNA reads TGTGCCAGCAGCGAGACTAGCGGGAGCGGTGGCGAGCAGTACTTC. Its protein product is CASSETSGSGGEQYF. Variable domain in full (rest from reference TRBV9 and TRBJ2-7): DSGVTQTPKHLITATGQRVTLRCSPRSGDLSVYWYQQSLDQGLQFLIQYYNGEERAKGNILERFSAQQFPDLHSELNLSSLELGDSALYFCASSETSGSGGEQYFGPGTRLTVT.